This T cell receptor beta chain was profiled in a study of OX40 agonist ivuxolimab in advanced cancers. Study summary: An agonistic human IgG2 monoclonal antibody against OX40 (CD134) was given.

Data came from immunoSEQ multiplex PCR; TCRdb stores just in-frame clones and leaves some out. Among approximately 81,000 clones listed, more than 75% were seen once. Looked up from germline, CDR1 is SGHAT and CDR2 is FQNNGV. V lost 5 bases and J lost 7, with 14 bases in between. This CDR3 contains 14 residues. This receptor was taken from an adult with an advanced solid tumor such as melanoma, head and neck, liver or kidney cancer. Sample: CD4+ or CD8+ T cells sorted from blood, taken in a trial of the OX40 agonist ivuxolimab. The J gene is TRBJ1-4, the V gene TRBV11-2, with D unresolved. The CDR3 spells CASSRGLSGEKLFF. The CDR3 DNA is TGTGCCAGCAGCCGCGGTTTGTCTGGTGAAAAACTGTTTTTT.